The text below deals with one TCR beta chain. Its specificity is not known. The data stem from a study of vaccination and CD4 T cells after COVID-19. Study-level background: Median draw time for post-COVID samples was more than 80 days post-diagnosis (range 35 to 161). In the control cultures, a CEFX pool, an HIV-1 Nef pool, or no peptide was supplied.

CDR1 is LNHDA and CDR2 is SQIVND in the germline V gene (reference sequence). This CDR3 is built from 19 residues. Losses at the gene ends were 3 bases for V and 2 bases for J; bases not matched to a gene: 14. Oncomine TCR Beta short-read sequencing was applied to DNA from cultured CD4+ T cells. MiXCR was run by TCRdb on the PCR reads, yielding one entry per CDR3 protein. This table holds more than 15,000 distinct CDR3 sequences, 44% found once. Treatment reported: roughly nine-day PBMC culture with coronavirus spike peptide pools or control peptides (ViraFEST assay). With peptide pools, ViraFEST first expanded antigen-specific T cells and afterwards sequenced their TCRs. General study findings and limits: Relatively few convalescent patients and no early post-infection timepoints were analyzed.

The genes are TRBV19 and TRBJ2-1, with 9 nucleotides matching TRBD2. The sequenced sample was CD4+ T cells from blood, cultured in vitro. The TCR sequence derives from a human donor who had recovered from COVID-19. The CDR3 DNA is TGTGCCAGTAGTATGAATCGGCTAGCGGGATACCCAACCTACAATGAGCAGTTCTTC. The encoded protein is CASSMNRLAGYPTYNEQFF.